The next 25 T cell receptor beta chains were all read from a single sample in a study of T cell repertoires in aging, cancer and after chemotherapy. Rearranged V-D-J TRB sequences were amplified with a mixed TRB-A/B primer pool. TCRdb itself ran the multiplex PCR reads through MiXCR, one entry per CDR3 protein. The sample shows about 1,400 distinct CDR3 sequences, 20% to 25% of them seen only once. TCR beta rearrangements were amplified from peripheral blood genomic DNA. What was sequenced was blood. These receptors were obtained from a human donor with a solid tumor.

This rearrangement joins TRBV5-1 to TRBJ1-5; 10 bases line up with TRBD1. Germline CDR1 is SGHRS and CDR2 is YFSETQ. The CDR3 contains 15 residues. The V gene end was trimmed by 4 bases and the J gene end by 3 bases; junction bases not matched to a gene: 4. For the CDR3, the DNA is TGCGCCAGCAGCCCGGACAGGGGGTCCAATCAGCCCCAGCATTTT. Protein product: CASSPDRGSNQPQHF.

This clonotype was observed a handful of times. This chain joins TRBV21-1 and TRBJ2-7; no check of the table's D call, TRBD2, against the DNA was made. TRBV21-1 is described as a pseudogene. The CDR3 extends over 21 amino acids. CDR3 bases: TGTGCCAGCAGCAAACGCCAAATCCACTCCAGGTCCCCTCCGGGCTCCTACGAGCAGTACTTC. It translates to CASSKRQIHSRSPPGSYEQYF.

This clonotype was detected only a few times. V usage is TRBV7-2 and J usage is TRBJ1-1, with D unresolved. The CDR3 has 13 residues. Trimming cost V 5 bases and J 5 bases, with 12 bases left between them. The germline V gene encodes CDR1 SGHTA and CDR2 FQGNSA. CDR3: CASSLPRGTEAFF. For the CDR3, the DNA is TGTGCCAGCAGCCTTCCGCGCGGAACTGAAGCTTTCTTT.

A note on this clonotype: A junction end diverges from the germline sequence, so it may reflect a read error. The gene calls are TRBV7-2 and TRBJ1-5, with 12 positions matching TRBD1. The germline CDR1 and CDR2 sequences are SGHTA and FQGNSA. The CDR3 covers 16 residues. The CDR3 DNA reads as TGTGCCAGCAGCTCGACCGGGACAGGGGGCAAACAGCCCCAGCATTTT. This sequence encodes CASSSTGTGGKQPQHF.

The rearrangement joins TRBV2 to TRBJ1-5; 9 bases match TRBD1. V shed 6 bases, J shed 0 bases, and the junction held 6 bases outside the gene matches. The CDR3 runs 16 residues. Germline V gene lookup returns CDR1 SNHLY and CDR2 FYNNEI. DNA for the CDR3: TGTGCCAGCAGGGGACAGGGTACGTATAGCAATCAGCCCCAGCATTTT. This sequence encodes CASRGQGTYSNQPQHF. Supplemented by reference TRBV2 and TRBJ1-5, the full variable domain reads EPEVTQTPSHQVTQMGQEVILRCVPISNHLYFYWYRQILGQKVEFLVSFYNNEISEKSEIFDDQFSVERPDGSNFTLKIRSTKLEDSAMYFCASRGQGTYSNQPQHFGDGTRLSIL.

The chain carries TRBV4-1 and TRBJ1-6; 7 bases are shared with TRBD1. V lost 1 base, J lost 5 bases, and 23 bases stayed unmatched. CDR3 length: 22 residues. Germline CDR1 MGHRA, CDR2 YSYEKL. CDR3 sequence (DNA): TGCGCCAGCAGCCAAGGGGCCCAGGGGGGCCTCAGTTTGGGTTCGGATAATTCACCCCTCCACTTT. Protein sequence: CASSQGAQGGLSLGSDNSPLHF.

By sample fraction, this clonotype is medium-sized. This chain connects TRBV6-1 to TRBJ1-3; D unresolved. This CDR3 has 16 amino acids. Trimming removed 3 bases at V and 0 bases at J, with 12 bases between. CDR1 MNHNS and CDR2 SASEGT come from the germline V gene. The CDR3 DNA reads TGTGCCAGCAGTGATACCTCCCCGAGCTCTGGAAACACCATATATTTT. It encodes CASSDTSPSSGNTIYF.

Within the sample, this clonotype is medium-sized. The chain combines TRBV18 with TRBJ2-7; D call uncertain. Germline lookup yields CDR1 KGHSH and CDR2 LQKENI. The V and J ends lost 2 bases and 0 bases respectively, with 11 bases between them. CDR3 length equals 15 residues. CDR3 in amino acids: CASSPKATDSYEQYF. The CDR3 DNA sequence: TGTGCCAGCTCACCAAAAGCGACGGACTCCTACGAGCAGTACTTC. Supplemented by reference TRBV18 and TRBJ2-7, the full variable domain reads NAGVMQNPRHLVRRRGQEARLRCSPMKGHSHVYWYRQLPEEGLKFMVYLQKENIIDESGMPKERFSAEFPKEGPSILRIQQVVRGDSAAYFCASSPKATDSYEQYFGPGTRLTVT.

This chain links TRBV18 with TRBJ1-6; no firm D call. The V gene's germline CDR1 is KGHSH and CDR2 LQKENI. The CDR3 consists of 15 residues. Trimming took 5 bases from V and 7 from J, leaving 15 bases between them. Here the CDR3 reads CASSSSGARNSPLHF. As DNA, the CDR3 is TGTGCCAGCTCATCGTCGGGAGCGAGGAATTCACCCCTCCACTTT.

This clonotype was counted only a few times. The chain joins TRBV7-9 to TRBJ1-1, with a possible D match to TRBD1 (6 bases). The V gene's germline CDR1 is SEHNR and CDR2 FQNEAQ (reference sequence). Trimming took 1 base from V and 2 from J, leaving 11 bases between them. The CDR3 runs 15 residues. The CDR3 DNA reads TGTGCCAGCAGCTTAGGGGGGGCGGATAACACTGAAGCTTTCTTT. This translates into CASSLGGADNTEAFF.

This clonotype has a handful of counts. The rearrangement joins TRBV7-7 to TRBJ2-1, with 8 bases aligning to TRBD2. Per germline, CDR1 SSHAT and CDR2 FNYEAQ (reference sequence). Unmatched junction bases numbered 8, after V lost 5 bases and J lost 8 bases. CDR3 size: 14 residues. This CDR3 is CASSVSGVLDEQFF. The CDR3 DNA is TGTGCCAGCAGCGTTAGCGGGGTTTTGGATGAGCAGTTCTTC.

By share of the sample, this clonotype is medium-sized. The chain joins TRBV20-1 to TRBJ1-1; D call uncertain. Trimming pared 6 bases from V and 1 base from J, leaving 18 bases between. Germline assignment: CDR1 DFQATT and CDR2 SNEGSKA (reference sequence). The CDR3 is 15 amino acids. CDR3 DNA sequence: TGCAGTGCCCCGGGCCAGGCCTTGACGAACACTGAAGCTTTCTTT. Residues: CSAPGQALTNTEAFF.

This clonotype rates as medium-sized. In DNA, the CDR3 is TGTGCCAGCAGTTCGGGACAGGGGGAGCGTAACTATGGCTACACCTTC. It is translated as CASSSGQGERNYGYTF. V gene TRBV6-5 combines with J gene TRBJ1-2, with 11 bases aligning to TRBD1. The V segment lost 4 bases and the J segment 1 base; nucleotides outside the gene matches: 5. The CDR3 spans 16 residues. Germline V gene sequence: CDR1 MNHEY, CDR2 SVGAGI.

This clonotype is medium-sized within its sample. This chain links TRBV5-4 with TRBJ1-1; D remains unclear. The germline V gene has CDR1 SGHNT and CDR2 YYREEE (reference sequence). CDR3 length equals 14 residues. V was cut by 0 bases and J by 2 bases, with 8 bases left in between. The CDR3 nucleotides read TGTGCCAGCAGCTTGGGAAGAGTCAACACTGAAGCTTTCTTT. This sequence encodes CASSLGRVNTEAFF. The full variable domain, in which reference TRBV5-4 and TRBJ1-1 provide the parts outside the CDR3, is ETGVTQSPTHLIKTRGQQVTLRCSSQSGHNTVSWYQQALGQGPQFIFQYYREEENGRGNFPPRFSGLQFPNYSSELNVNALELDDSALYLCASSLGRVNTEAFFGQGTRLTVV.

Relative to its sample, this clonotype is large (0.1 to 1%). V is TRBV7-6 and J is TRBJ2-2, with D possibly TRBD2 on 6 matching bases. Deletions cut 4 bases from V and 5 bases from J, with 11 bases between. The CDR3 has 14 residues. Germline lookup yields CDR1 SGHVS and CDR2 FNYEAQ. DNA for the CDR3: TGTGCCAGCAGCTCAGCGGGCGGAACCGGGGAGCTGTTTTTT. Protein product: CASSSAGGTGELFF.

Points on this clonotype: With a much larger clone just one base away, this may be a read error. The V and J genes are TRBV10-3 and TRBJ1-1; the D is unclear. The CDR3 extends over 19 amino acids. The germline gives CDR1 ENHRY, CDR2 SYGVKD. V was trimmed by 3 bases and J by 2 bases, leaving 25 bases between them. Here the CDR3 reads CAISDLSLDADSSNTEAFF. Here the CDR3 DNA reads TGTGCCATCAGTGATTTGTCGCTGGATGCCGATTCTTCAAACACTGAAGCTTTCTTT.

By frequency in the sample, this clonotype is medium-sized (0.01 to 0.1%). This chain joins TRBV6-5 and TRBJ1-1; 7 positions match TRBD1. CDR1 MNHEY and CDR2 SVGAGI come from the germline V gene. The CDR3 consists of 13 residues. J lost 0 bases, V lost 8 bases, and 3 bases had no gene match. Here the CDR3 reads CASYRGLNTEAFF. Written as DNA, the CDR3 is TGTGCCAGCTACAGGGGCCTGAACACTGAAGCTTTCTTT.

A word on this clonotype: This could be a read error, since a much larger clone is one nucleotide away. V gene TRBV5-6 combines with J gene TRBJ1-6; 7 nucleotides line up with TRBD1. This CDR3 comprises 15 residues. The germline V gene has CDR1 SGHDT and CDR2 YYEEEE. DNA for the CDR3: TGTGCCAGCAGCTTAACAGGGGTAAGAGATTCAACCCTCCACTTT. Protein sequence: CASSLTGVRDSTLHF.

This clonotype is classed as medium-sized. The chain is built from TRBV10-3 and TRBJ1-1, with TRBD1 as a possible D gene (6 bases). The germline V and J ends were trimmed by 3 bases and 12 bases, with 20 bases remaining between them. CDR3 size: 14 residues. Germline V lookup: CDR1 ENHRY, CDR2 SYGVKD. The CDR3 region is CAISDSAGARKTFF. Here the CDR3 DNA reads TGTGCCATCAGTGATTCGGCGGGGGCGCGGAAAACTTTCTTT.

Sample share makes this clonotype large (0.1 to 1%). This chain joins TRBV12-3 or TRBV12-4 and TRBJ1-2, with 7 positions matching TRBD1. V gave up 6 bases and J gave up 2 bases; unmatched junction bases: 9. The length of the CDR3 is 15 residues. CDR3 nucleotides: TGTGCCAGCAGAGGCGCGGGACAGCTAAACTATGGCTACACCTTC. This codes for CASRGAGQLNYGYTF.

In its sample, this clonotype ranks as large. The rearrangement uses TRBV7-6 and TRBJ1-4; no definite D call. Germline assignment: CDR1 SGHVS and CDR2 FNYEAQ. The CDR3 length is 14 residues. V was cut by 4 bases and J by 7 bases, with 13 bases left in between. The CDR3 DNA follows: TGTGCCAGCAGCTATGGCAGGTGGGGTGAAAAACTGTTTTTT. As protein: CASSYGRWGEKLFF.

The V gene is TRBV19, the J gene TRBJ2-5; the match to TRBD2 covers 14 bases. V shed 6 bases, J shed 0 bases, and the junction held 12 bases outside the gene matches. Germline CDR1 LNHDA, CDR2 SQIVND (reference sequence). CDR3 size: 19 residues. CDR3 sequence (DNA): TGTGCCAGTAGCACTAGACGTTCGGGACTAGCGGGGGACCAAGAGACCCAGTACTTC. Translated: CASSTRRSGLAGDQETQYF.

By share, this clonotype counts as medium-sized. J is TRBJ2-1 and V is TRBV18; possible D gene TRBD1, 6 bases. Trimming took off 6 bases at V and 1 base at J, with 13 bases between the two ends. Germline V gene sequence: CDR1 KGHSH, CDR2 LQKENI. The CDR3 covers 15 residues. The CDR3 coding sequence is TGTGCCAGCTCCCCTATACAGGGATCCTACAATGAGCAGTTCTTC. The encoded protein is CASSPIQGSYNEQFF.

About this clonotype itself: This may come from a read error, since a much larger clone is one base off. The CDR3 sequence: CASSEGGLGLDYNSPLHF. In DNA, the CDR3 is TGTGCCAGCAGTGAAGGAGGTTTGGGACTTGACTATAATTCACCCCTCCACTTT. This chain connects TRBV6-5 to TRBJ1-6, with D possibly TRBD1 on 5 matching bases. Germline CDR1 is MNHEY and CDR2 is SVGAGI. The V end lost 5 bases, the J end lost 3 bases, and 20 bases lay between the germline ends. This CDR3 region has 18 residues.

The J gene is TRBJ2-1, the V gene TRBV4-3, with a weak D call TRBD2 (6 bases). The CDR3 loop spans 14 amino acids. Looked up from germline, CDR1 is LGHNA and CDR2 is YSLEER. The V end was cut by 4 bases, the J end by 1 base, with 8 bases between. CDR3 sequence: CASSRGTSYNEQFF. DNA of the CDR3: TGCGCCAGCAGCCGAGGGACTTCCTACAATGAGCAGTTCTTC.